This is a list of T cell receptor beta chains from one sample in a study of T-cell reconstitution after alpha-beta-depleted transplantation in children. In TCRdb, the PCR reads were re-called with MiXCR into one record per CDR3 protein. The sample consists of over 150,000 distinct CDR3 sequences, more than 14% of them appearing once. The starting material was PBMCs from the stem cell graft donor, obtained from the stem cell graft. These receptors all come from a human donor who donated a stem cell graft to a child with acute lymphoblastic leukemia. CDR3s leave out the opening cysteine and the closing phenylalanine or tryptophan. Fields, in order: J gene, V gene, clone size, CDR3 protein. The listing skips clone size in some rows; elsewhere it reads once, few, many or a size class.

J: TRBJ2-5
V: TRBV12-3/TRBV12-4
size: many
CDR3: ASGAQGAGQETQY

J: TRBJ2-3
V: TRBV5-1
size: many
CDR3: ASRSVVRTLSTDTQY

J: TRBJ2-1
V: TRBV11-1
size: NA
CDR3: ASSPPGGASGSKNEQF

J: TRBJ1-2
V: TRBV5-1
size: many
CDR3: ASSREGDGYT

J: TRBJ2-7
V: TRBV13
size: many
CDR3: ASSLTTPVSYEQY

J: TRBJ1-5
V: TRBV3-1
size: many
CDR3: ASSPRTCMKVLNSGQPQH

J: TRBJ1-4
V: TRBV24-1
size: many
CDR3: ATSDASGENEKLF

J: TRBJ1-1
V: TRBV7-9
size: many
CDR3: ASSLGLILGGTANTEAF

J: TRBJ2-5
V: TRBV5-5
size: many
CDR3: ASSLDAKETQY

J: TRBJ2-1
V: TRBV6-1
size: NA
CDR3: ANRREGYNEQF

J: TRBJ1-1
V: TRBV19
size: NA
CDR3: ASASGTGESVTEAF

J: TRBJ2-7
V: TRBV5-1
size: many
CDR3: ASSLAYREQY

J: TRBJ2-1
V: TRBV7-2
size: many
CDR3: ASSLVWAGNEQF

J: TRBJ2-2
V: TRBV5-1
size: many
CDR3: ASSQQVDTGELF

J: TRBJ2-2
V: TRBV5-1
size: NA
CDR3: ASRGLAVAGELF

J: TRBJ1-2
V: TRBV6-6
size: few
CDR3: ASSLEEYGYT

J: TRBJ2-7
V: TRBV5-1
size: few
CDR3: ASSPGGGGYEQY

J: TRBJ2-6
V: TRBV12-3/TRBV12-4
size: many
CDR3: ASIPGLPPSGANVLT

J: TRBJ2-3
V: TRBV29-1
size: many
CDR3: SVDGSSTDTQY

J: TRBJ2-7
V: TRBV20-1
size: many
CDR3: SANHPTSYEQY

J: TRBJ1-1
V: TRBV7-9
size: many
CDR3: ASSKQGENTEAF

J: TRBJ2-2
V: TRBV7-6
size: many
CDR3: ASSLGPGELF

J: TRBJ2-6
V: TRBV5-1
size: NA
CDR3: ASSRTSGSAGANVLT

J: TRBJ2-3
V: TRBV5-1
size: many
CDR3: ASSLTSPGTDTQY

J: TRBJ2-3
V: TRBV7-9
size: many
CDR3: ASSSSGTGAGDTQY

J: TRBJ1-4
V: TRBV2
size: NA
CDR3: ASVRKDRAPNEKLF

J: TRBJ2-3
V: TRBV28
size: many
CDR3: ASSLWDRGLVGDTQY

J: TRBJ1-1
V: TRBV6-5
size: many
CDR3: ASSLTGVLNTEAF

J: TRBJ2-3
V: TRBV7-9
size: many
CDR3: ASSLATAGVRTDTQY

J: TRBJ2-7
V: TRBV24-1
size: many
CDR3: ATSWDRKTYEQY

J: TRBJ2-5
V: TRBV5-1
size: many
CDR3: ASSPSGTSGRGRETQY

J: TRBJ2-5
V: TRBV9
size: few
CDR3: ASSGPGGPETQY

J: TRBJ1-2
V: TRBV29-1
size: many
CDR3: SVEVPTYNGYT

J: TRBJ2-5
V: TRBV9
size: NA
CDR3: ASSVDGVETQY

J: TRBJ2-2
V: TRBV12-3/TRBV12-4
size: many
CDR3: ASSLDRTGELF

J: TRBJ2-1
V: TRBV20-1
size: NA
CDR3: SATLDATTRNEQF

J: TRBJ2-4
V: TRBV5-4
size: many
CDR3: ASSSSGTSINIQY

J: TRBJ1-2
V: TRBV14
size: many
CDR3: ASSSGQLGGYT

J: TRBJ2-1
V: TRBV19
size: once
CDR3: ASSTSNGNEQF

J: TRBJ2-2
V: TRBV6-5
size: many
CDR3: ASSYAGTANTGELF

J: TRBJ1-6
V: TRBV10-3
size: many
CDR3: AIRGGTDNSPLH

J: TRBJ2-4
V: TRBV5-1
size: NA
CDR3: ASSFRQGRYIQY

J: TRBJ2-5
V: TRBV6-1
size: many
CDR3: ASSEVSDQETQY

J: TRBJ2-3
V: TRBV5-1
size: many
CDR3: ASSSPGQRISTDTQY

J: TRBJ2-1
V: TRBV29-1
size: few
CDR3: SVEENEREYNEQF

J: TRBJ2-7
V: TRBV5-1
size: NA
CDR3: ASSPGPPVLDEQY

J: TRBJ2-3
V: TRBV6-5
size: many
CDR3: ASSSPEGLSTDTQY

J: TRBJ2-1
V: TRBV20-1
size: few
CDR3: SASGGGELSYNEQF

J: TRBJ2-6
V: TRBV5-1
size: many
CDR3: ASSLRIANSGANVLT